One sample yielded the 24 T cell receptor beta chains listed below, sequenced in a study of brain T cells in children with intractable seizures. Measured with immunoSEQ multiplex PCR; TCRdb has only the in-frame clones, and not every one. The sample records 300,000 to 400,000 clones, 93% being singletons. The time point denotes: blood from clinic visit 5 months post-surgery; TSC patient then seizure free. The source was peripheral blood, collected about 5 months after surgery. All receptors come from a boy less than two years old with tuberous sclerosis and intractable seizures.

This chain uses TRBV9 with TRBJ2-3, with 10 positions matching TRBD1. V trimming: 6 bases; J trimming: 2 bases; junction bases outside the gene matches: 9. This CDR3 has 16 amino acids. Per germline, CDR1 SGDLS and CDR2 YYNGEE. The CDR3 reads CASTRTGGYITDTQYF. The CDR3 DNA is TGTGCCAGCACCCGGACAGGGGGATATATCACAGATACGCAGTATTTT.

This clone was picked up a small number of times. The genes are TRBV30 and TRBJ1-2; 7 nucleotides match TRBD1. V shed 8 bases and J 2 bases; nucleotides not matched to a gene: 2. Germline loops: CDR1 GTSNPN, CDR2 SVGIG (reference sequence). CDR3 length equals 11 residues. CDR3: CARRGNYGYTF. As DNA, the CDR3 is TGTGCCCGCAGGGGGAACTATGGCTACACCTTC.

This clone was recorded once. This sequence joins TRBV4-1 and TRBJ1-2; 9 bases are shared with TRBD1. The CDR3 has 15 amino acids. CDR1 MGHRA and CDR2 YSYEKL come from the germline V gene. The trim removed 0 bases at V and 3 bases at J, leaving 2 bases unmatched. As DNA, the CDR3 is TGCGCCAGCAGCCAAGAACAGGGGGCGCACTATGGCTACACCTTC. Its protein is CASSQEQGAHYGYTF.

This clone was found once. The chain is built from TRBV5-1 and TRBJ2-3; D unresolved. Germline-derived CDR1 and CDR2 are SGHRS and YFSETQ. The germline V and J ends were trimmed by 0 bases and 1 base, with 9 bases remaining between them. This CDR3 has 15 residues. The CDR3 DNA is TGCGCCAGCAGCTTGGGGGTTTATGGCACAGATACGCAGTATTTT. Protein sequence: CASSLGVYGTDTQYF.

The CDR3 loop is CASLESSGRAREQFF. Written as DNA, the CDR3 is TGTGCCAGCCTAGAATCCAGCGGGAGGGCGAGGGAGCAGTTCTTC. The chain recombines TRBV2 with TRBJ2-1; 10 positions match TRBD2. There are 15 residues in the CDR3. The V segment lost 8 bases and the J segment 10 bases; nucleotides outside the gene matches: 14. Looked up from germline, CDR1 is SNHLY and CDR2 is FYNNEI.

The chain is built from TRBV11-1 and TRBJ2-1, with D perhaps matching TRBD2 (5 bases). The CDR3 has 15 residues. The V end lost 1 base, the J end lost 4 bases, and 11 bases lay between the germline ends. Germline lookup yields CDR1 SGHAT and CDR2 FQDESV (reference sequence). CDR3 in DNA: TGTGCCAGCAGCTTAGGTACTAGTCAGTACAATGAGCAGTTCTTC. Amino acid sequence: CASSLGTSQYNEQFF.

The V and J genes are TRBV15 and TRBJ2-6, with D possibly matching TRBD1 (6 bases). Between the trimmed V and J ends, which lost 2 bases and 4 bases, there was a span of 15 bases. Germline-derived CDR1 and CDR2 are LNHNV and YYDKDF (reference sequence). CDR3 length equals 17 residues. CDR3 coding DNA: TGTGCCACCAGCAGATATGCTTCAGGGACAGGGGCCAACGTCCTGACTTTC. Its translation: CATSRYASGTGANVLTF. The variable domain in full, completed from reference TRBV15 and TRBJ2-6, reads DAMVIQNPRYQVTQFGKPVTLSCSQTLNHNVMYWYQQKSSQAPKLLFHYYDKDFNNEADTPDNFQSRRPNTSFCFLDIRSPGLGDTAMYLCATSRYASGTGANVLTFGAGSRLTVL.

This sequence joins TRBV12-2 and TRBJ2-3. TRBV12-2 corresponds to a pseudogene. The CDR3 extends over 19 amino acids. CDR3 in amino acids: CASRLELVIDPLSTDTQYF. The DNA of the CDR3 is TGTGCAAGTCGCTTAGAATTGGTAATTGATCCCCTTAGCACAGATACGCAGTATTTT.

A single count supports this clone. This sequence joins TRBV24-1 and TRBJ1-5, with 7 bases matching TRBD1. This CDR3 is 14 amino acids long. V gave up 5 bases and J gave up 5 bases; unmatched junction bases: 5. Germline V lookup: CDR1 KGHDR, CDR2 SFDVKD. CDR3 loop: CATSGRGKDQPQHF. The DNA for the CDR3 is TGTGCCACCAGTGGCAGGGGGAAGGATCAGCCCCAGCATTTT.

This chain links TRBV18 with TRBJ2-6; D is perhaps TRBD1 or TRBD2 (5 bases each). V was shortened by 1 base and J by 2 bases, with 12 bases between the two germline ends. The CDR3 contains 17 residues. Germline V gene data show CDR1 as KGHSH and CDR2 as LQKENI. CDR3 sequence (DNA): TGTGCCAGCTCACCACGTAGAGGGGAACCTGGGGCCAACGTCCTGACTTTC. Amino acid sequence: CASSPRRGEPGANVLTF. The variable domain in full, with the rest retrieved from reference TRBV18 and TRBJ2-6, is NAGVMQNPRHLVRRRGQEARLRCSPMKGHSHVYWYRQLPEEGLKFMVYLQKENIIDESGMPKERFSAEFPKEGPSILRIQQVVRGDSAAYFCASSPRRGEPGANVLTFGAGSRLTVL.

The chain uses TRBV5-5 and TRBJ1-6, with D maybe TRBD1 (6 bases). V was trimmed by 0 bases and J by 9 bases, leaving 10 bases between them. The germline V gene has CDR1 SGHKS and CDR2 YYEKEE (reference sequence). The CDR3 has 14 residues. The CDR3 coding sequence is TGTGCCAGCAGCTTGGGGGGGGCGGGTTCACCCCTCCACTTT. Its translation is CASSLGGAGSPLHF.

The chain links TRBV27 to TRBJ1-4; D is possibly TRBD1 (6 bases). CDR3 length: 14 amino acids. V lost 5 bases and J 5 bases, leaving 12 bases between the germline ends. Germline CDR1 reads MNHEY; CDR2 reads SMNVEV (reference sequence). The CDR3: CASSRGTKNEKLFF. CDR3 in DNA: TGTGCCAGCAGTAGGGGGACGAAGAATGAAAAACTGTTTTTT.

To note about this clone: One end of the junction varies from germline; a read error may be responsible. The chain carries TRBV18 and TRBJ2-1; possibly TRBD1 or TRBD2 for D (5 bases each). This CDR3 contains 15 residues. CDR1 KGHSH and CDR2 LQKENI come from the germline V gene. DNA for the CDR3: TGTGCCAGCTCATCACCGGGACCCACCGGCAATGAGCAGTTCTTC. Amino acid sequence: CASSSPGPTGNEQFF. Together with reference TRBV18 and TRBJ2-1, the CDR3 gives the full variable domain: NAGVMQNPRHLVRRRGQEARLRCSPMKGHSHVYWYRQLPEEGLKFMVYLQKENIIDESGMPKERFSAEFPKEGPSILRIQQVVRGDSAAYFCASSSPGPTGNEQFFGPGTRLTVL.

This clone was seen only once. CDR3 protein: CASSYNGLAGGTDTQYF. In DNA, the CDR3 is TGCGCCAGCAGCTACAACGGACTAGCGGGAGGCACAGATACGCAGTATTTT. The chain links TRBV5-1 to TRBJ2-3; 13 bases are a match to TRBD2. Germline assignment: CDR1 SGHRS and CDR2 YFSETQ. The CDR3 sequence is 17 residues long. Trimming cost V 3 bases and J 1 base; bases outside gene matches: 5.

This clone appeared once. The gene calls are TRBV6-6 and TRBJ2-1; a weak D match, TRBD2 (7 bases). The germline V and J ends were trimmed by 5 bases and 6 bases, with 17 bases remaining between them. Germline CDR1 reads MNHNY; CDR2 reads SVGAGI (reference sequence). The CDR3 sequence is 15 residues long. Written as DNA, the CDR3 is TGTGCCAGCAGTAAAGTTGGGGGGGGCCTCAATGAGCAGTTCTTC. Protein: CASSKVGGGLNEQFF.

The chain combines TRBV28 with TRBJ2-5; TRBD2 agrees at 11 bases. There are 15 residues in the CDR3. J was trimmed by 5 bases and V by 2 bases; bases with no gene match: 4. Germline V gene lookup returns CDR1 MDHEN and CDR2 SYDVKM. The CDR3 reads CASSLLAGGAETQYF. Written as DNA, the CDR3 is TGTGCCAGCAGTTTACTAGCGGGAGGTGCCGAGACCCAGTACTTC.

The chain employs TRBV9 and TRBJ2-3, with TRBD2 matching 12 bases. Trimming removed 1 base from V and 8 bases from J; junction bases left unmatched: 2. The CDR3 length is 14 residues. Per germline, CDR1 SGDLS and CDR2 YYNGEE. CDR3 sequence reads: CASSVLAGGPTQYF. The CDR3 DNA reads TGTGCCAGCAGCGTACTAGCGGGGGGGCCTACGCAGTATTTT. The full variable domain, with the rest looked up from reference TRBV9 and TRBJ2-3, is DSGVTQTPKHLITATGQRVTLRCSPRSGDLSVYWYQQSLDQGLQFLIQYYNGEERAKGNILERFSAQQFPDLHSELNLSSLELGDSALYFCASSVLAGGPTQYFGPGTRLTVL.

The chain joins TRBV28 to TRBJ2-5, with TRBD2 matching 12 bases. CDR3 length equals 18 residues. V lost 3 bases and J lost 0; bases outside the gene matches: 8. CDR1 and CDR2 (germline): MDHEN, SYDVKM. CDR3: CASSLGTSGLWYQETQYF. Here the CDR3 DNA reads TGTGCCAGCAGTTTGGGGACTAGCGGGCTCTGGTACCAAGAGACCCAGTACTTC.

The chain couples TRBV6-5 to TRBJ1-1; the match to TRBD1 covers 8 bases. Germline V gene data show CDR1 as MNHEY and CDR2 as SVGAGI. J was trimmed by 1 base and V by 6 bases; bases with no gene match: 4. The CDR3 extends over 14 amino acids. The CDR3, as DNA: TGTGCCAGCAGGCCAGGGGGCTGGAACACTGAAGCTTTCTTT. Protein: CASRPGGWNTEAFF.

This clone was recorded a few times. This sequence joins TRBV10-2 and TRBJ2-6, with D possibly matching TRBD2 (5 bases). This CDR3 has 16 amino acids. Germline CDR1 is WSHSY and CDR2 is SAAADI. Trimming took off 3 bases at V and 3 bases at J, with 12 bases between the two ends. The CDR3 DNA sequence: TGCGCCAGCAGTGAAATGAGGGCTGGTGGGGCCAACGTCCTGACTTTC. Protein product: CASSEMRAGGANVLTF.

The gene calls are TRBV29-1 and TRBJ1-1, with D tentatively TRBD1 (5 bases). The CDR3 contains 14 residues. The V and J ends lost 5 bases and 1 base respectively, with 14 bases between them. CDR1 and CDR2 (germline): SQVTM, ANQGSEA. The CDR3 DNA reads TGCAGCGTTTCCATCATGGGGCGGAACACTGAAGCTTTCTTT. Translation gives CSVSIMGRNTEAFF.

The V gene is TRBV6-5, the J gene TRBJ2-7; no definite D call. CDR1 and CDR2 from the germline V gene are MNHEY and SVGAGI. This CDR3 contains 15 residues. V was clipped by 6 bases and J by 2 bases, with 17 bases between them. DNA of the CDR3: TGTGCCAGCAGCCTTACGAGCAGCCCTCCCTACGAGCAGTACTTC. Its protein is CASSLTSSPPYEQYF.

The CDR3 sequence is CASRSGSSYEQYF. CDR3 DNA sequence: TGTGCCAGCAGGTCAGGTTCCTCCTACGAGCAGTACTTC. This chain connects TRBV7-9 to TRBJ2-7; D is undetermined. CDR3 size: 13 residues. Germline CDR1 SEHNR, CDR2 FQNEAQ (reference sequence). V was shortened by 6 bases and J by 0 bases, with 9 bases between the two germline ends.

The chain links TRBV7-9 to TRBJ1-1, with unresolved D. Germline-derived CDR1 and CDR2 are SEHNR and FQNEAQ (reference sequence). The length of the CDR3 is 13 residues. V dropped 5 bases and J dropped 4 bases, with 11 bases sitting between them. CDR3 loop: CASSPFDSTEAFF. The CDR3 DNA reads TGTGCCAGCAGCCCGTTCGATAGCACTGAAGCTTTCTTT.